This is a list of T cell receptor beta chains from one sample in a study of radiotherapy plus CTLA-4 blockade in lung cancer. Sequenced by immunoSEQ multiplex PCR; TCRdb stores in-frame clones only, minus some. The repertoire holds around 130,000 clones, with more than 80% as singletons. The sample here was peripheral blood, taken from a patient treated with radiotherapy plus ipilimumab. Receptor source: a human donor with non-small cell lung cancer that progressed on radiotherapy plus ipilimumab. CDR3s include the opening cysteine and the closing phenylalanine or tryptophan. The D gene is left open where the match is weak. Not every row has a clone size; where given, it reads once, few, many or a size class.

j_call clone_size v_call d_call cdr3_nt cdr3_aa
TRBJ1-2 . TRBV6-1 . TGTGCCAGCAGTGAAGATCGCCCTTGGGTCGGCGACTATGGCTACACCTTC CASSEDRPWVGDYGYTF
TRBJ2-3 once TRBV30 . TGTGCCTGGAGCTCGACCCGAGATACGCAGTATTTT CAWSSTRDTQYF
TRBJ1-1 . TRBV27 . TGTGCCAGCAAATTGAGGGGCGCCACTGAAGCTTTCTTT CASKLRGATEAFF
TRBJ2-7 . TRBV18 TRBD1 TGTGCCAGCTCACCCACGACAGGGTTTGGGTCCTACGAGCAGTACTTC CASSPTTGFGSYEQYF
TRBJ2-7 once TRBV27 . TGTGCCAGCAGTCGACTGACAGGGGAGGGCTACGAGCAGTACTTC CASSRLTGEGYEQYF
TRBJ2-3 once TRBV16 . TGTGCCAGCAGCCCTCCGATCGGCGATACGCAGTATTTT CASSPPIGDTQYF
TRBJ1-2 . TRBV10-1 . TGCGCCAGCAGGCTCGGACTCTATGGCTACACCTTC CASRLGLYGYTF
TRBJ1-2 . TRBV29-1 . TGCAGCGTTGACCAACATGGCTACACCTTC CSVDQHGYTF
TRBJ2-7 . TRBV6-6 . TGTGCCAGCAGTTACGAAGGGGCTGGGCAGTACTTC CASSYEGAGQYF
TRBJ2-1 . TRBV7-2 . TGTGCCAGCAGCTTTCCCGGGACACCCGAGCAGTTCTTC CASSFPGTPEQFF
TRBJ2-1 . TRBV29-1 TRBD2 TGCAGCGTCTCTCTAGCGGGCACTCCTAGCTCCTACAATGAGCAGTTCTTC CSVSLAGTPSSYNEQFF
TRBJ1-4 . TRBV6-5 TRBD1 TGTGCCAGCAGACTGGGACAGGGGGCTGAAAAACTGTTTTTT CASRLGQGAEKLFF
TRBJ2-3 . TRBV18 TRBD2 TGTGCCAGCTCACTGGGACTAGCGGGGGATACGCAGTATTTT CASSLGLAGDTQYF
TRBJ1-5 . TRBV18 . TGTGCCAGCTCTTTCGGGGAGAATCAGCCCCAGCATTTT CASSFGENQPQHF
TRBJ2-7 . TRBV11-3 TRBD2 TGTGCCAGCAGCTCGATTCTAGCGGGTTCCTACGAGCAGTACTTC CASSSILAGSYEQYF